This entry features one T cell receptor (beta chain) sequence. Its antigen is not identified. This record belongs to a study of T-cell memory formation after mild COVID-19. Study-level information: Clusters were largely donor specific.

TCR alpha and TCR beta cDNA libraries carrying sample barcodes and UMIs were produced by 5'RACE using constant-segment primers. MiXCR was run by TCRdb on the 5' RACE reads, yielding one entry per CDR3 protein. The sample has roughly 340,000 distinct CDR3 sequences; approximately 15% are singletons. Findings of the study overall: Largely, contracting CD4+ clones fell within CM and EM, and contracting CD8+ clones within EMRA. Certain responding clones were present in pre-infection memory, suggesting participation of cross-reactive memory.

The CDR3 extends over 15 amino acids. The germline V gene encodes CDR1 MNHEY and CDR2 SVGAGI. The ends were cut back, 0 bases at V and 4 bases at J, with 13 bases in the middle. Sequencing was done on a sample of PBMCs or a T cell subset sorted from them (not recorded which). The chain joins TRBV6-5 to TRBJ2-7, with no clear D. The sequence was collected from a man younger than 30 who had mild COVID-19 (a few samples of this study predate the infection). Cell type and time point are not known. The CDR3 sequence: CASSYSLTGEYEQYF. DNA for the CDR3: TGTGCCAGCAGTTACTCACTGACTGGAGAGTACGAGCAGTACTTC.